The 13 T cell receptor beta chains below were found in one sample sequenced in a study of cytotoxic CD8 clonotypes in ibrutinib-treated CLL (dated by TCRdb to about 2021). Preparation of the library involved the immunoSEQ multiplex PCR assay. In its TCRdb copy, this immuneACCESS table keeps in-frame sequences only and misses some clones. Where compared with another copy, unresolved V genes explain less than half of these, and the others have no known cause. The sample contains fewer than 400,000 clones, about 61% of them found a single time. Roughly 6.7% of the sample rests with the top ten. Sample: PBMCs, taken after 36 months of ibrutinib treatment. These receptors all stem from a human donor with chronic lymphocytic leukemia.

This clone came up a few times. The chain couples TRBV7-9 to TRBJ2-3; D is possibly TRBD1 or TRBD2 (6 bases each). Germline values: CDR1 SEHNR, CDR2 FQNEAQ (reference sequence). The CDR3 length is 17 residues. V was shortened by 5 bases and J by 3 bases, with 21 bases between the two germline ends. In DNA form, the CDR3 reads TGTGCCAGCAGCCTGCGGTTGAGGGGGGCAGGGACAGATACGCAGTATTTT. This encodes CASSLRLRGAGTDTQYF.

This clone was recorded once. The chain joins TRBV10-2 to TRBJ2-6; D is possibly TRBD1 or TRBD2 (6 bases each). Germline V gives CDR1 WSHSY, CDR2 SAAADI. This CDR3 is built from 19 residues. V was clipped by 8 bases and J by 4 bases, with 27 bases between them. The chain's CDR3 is CASGGAASWGARGANVLTF. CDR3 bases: TGCGCCAGCGGCGGGGCGGCTTCTTGGGGGGCGCGCGGGGCCAACGTCCTGACTTTC.

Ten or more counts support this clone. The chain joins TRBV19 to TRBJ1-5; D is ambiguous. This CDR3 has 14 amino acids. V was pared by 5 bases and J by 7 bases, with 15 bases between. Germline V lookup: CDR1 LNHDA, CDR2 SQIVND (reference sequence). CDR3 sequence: CASSSGVPAQPQHF. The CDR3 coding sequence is TGTGCCAGTAGTTCGGGAGTTCCTGCCCAGCCCCAGCATTTT.

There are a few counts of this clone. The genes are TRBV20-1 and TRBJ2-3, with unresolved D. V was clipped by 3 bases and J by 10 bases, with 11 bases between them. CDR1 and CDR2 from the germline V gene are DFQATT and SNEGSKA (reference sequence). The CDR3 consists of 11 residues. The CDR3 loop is CSASIPEAQYF. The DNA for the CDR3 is TGCAGTGCTAGTATCCCTGAGGCGCAGTATTTT.

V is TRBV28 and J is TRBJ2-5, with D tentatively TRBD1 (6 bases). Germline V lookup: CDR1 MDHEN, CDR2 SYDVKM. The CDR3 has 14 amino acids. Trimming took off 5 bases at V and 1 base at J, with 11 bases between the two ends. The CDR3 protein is CASSLTGPQETQYF. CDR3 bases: TGTGCCAGCAGTCTTACAGGGCCCCAAGAGACCCAGTACTTC.

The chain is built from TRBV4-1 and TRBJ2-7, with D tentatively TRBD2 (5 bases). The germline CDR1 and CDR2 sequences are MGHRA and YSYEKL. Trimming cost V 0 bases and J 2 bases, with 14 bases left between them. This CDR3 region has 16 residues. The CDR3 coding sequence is TGCGCCAGCAGCCAAGAAGGATACGGGGTCCCCTACGAGCAGTACTTC. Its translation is CASSQEGYGVPYEQYF.

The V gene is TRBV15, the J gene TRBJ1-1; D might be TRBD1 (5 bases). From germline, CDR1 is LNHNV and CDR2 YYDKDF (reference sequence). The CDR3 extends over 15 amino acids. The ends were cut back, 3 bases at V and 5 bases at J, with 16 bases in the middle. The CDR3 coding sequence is TGTGCCACCAGCAGTGATCCCCTGGGGGATACTGAAGCTTTCTTT. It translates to CATSSDPLGDTEAFF. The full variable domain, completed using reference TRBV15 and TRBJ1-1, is DAMVIQNPRYQVTQFGKPVTLSCSQTLNHNVMYWYQQKSSQAPKLLFHYYDKDFNNEADTPDNFQSRRPNTSFCFLDIRSPGLGDTAMYLCATSSDPLGDTEAFFGQGTRLTVV.

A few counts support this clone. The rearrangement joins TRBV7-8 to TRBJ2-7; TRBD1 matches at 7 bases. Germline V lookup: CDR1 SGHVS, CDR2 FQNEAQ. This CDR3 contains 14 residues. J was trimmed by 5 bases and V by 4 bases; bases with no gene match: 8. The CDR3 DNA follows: TGTGCCAGCAGCTCATCGGACAGGATGAACGAGCAGTACTTC. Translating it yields CASSSSDRMNEQYF.

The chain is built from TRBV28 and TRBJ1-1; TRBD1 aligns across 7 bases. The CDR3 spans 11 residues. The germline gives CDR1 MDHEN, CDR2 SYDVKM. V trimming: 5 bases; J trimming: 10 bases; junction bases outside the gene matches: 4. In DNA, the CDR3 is TGTGCCAGCAGTACTGACAGGGCAGCTTTCTTT. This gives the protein CASSTDRAAFF.

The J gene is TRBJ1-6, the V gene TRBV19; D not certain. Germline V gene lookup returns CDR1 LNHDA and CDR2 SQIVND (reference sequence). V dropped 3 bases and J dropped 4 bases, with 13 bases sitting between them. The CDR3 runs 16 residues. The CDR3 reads CASSIGPSSYNSPLHF. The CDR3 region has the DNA TGTGCCAGTAGTATTGGCCCTTCCAGTTATAATTCACCCCTCCACTTT.

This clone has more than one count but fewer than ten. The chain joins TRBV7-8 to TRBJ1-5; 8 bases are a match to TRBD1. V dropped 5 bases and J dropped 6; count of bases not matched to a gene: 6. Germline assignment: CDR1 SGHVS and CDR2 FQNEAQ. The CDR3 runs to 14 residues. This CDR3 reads CASSPDRGVQPQHF. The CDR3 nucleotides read TGTGCCAGCAGCCCCGACAGGGGTGTTCAGCCCCAGCATTTT.

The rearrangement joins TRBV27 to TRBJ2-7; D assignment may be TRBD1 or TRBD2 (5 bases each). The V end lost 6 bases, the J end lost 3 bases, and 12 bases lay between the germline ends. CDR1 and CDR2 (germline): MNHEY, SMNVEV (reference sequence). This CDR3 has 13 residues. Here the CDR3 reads CASSPRDGYEQYF. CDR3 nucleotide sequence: TGTGCCAGCAGCCCCCGGGACGGCTACGAGCAGTACTTC.

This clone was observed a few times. The CDR3 reads CASNHVGEQFF. CDR3 in DNA: TGTGCCAGCAACCACGTGGGAGAGCAGTTCTTC. This sequence joins TRBV7-8 and TRBJ2-1; D gene uncertain. In germline, CDR1 is SGHVS, CDR2 FQNEAQ. The V and J ends lost 7 bases and 10 bases respectively, with 11 bases between them. The CDR3 spans 11 residues.